The 16 T cell receptor beta chains below were found in one sample sequenced in a study of blood T cells in healthy people across ages. Combining a sample-barcoded 5' primer with a J-beta primer mix, a second PCR ran for roughly 7 to 12 cycles. TCRdb reprocessed the 5' RACE reads with MiXCR, giving one entry per CDR3 protein. Here the sample spans around 800,000 distinct CDR3 sequences, under 45% being singletons. The sample consisted of blood. Receptors were obtained from a man aged 55 to 70 in good health.

The chain has TRBV2 and TRBJ1-5; perhaps TRBD1 as D (5 bases). V lost 6 bases and J lost 5, with 8 bases in between. Germline V gene lookup returns CDR1 SNHLY and CDR2 FYNNEI. This CDR3 region has 12 residues. CDR3 coding DNA: TGTGCCAGCAGAGTCAGGGATCAGCCCCAGCATTTT. Its protein is CASRVRDQPQHF.

The chain has TRBV7-2 and TRBJ1-5; D gene unclear. Per the germline V gene, CDR1 is SGHTA and CDR2 is FQGNSA. The CDR3 extends over 16 amino acids. The ends were cut back, 1 base at V and 2 bases at J, with 12 bases in the middle. CDR3 in DNA: TGTGCCAGCAGCTTAGTGGTGGGATCGGGCAATCAGCCCCAGCATTTT. This gives the protein CASSLVVGSGNQPQHF.

This clonotype was picked up a small number of times. The rearrangement joins TRBV7-6 to TRBJ2-1; the match to TRBD2 covers 7 bases. Germline CDR1 is SGHVS and CDR2 is FNYEAQ. The CDR3 loop spans 17 amino acids. With V trimmed by 5 bases and J by 6 bases, 16 bases remained unmatched. This chain's CDR3 is CASSQTAVTSPTNEQFF. The CDR3 coding sequence is TGTGCCAGCAGCCAAACCGCCGTGACTAGCCCCACCAATGAGCAGTTCTTC.

This chain links TRBV5-5 with TRBJ2-1; tentative D call: TRBD2 (6 bases). The germline V and J ends were trimmed by 3 bases and 7 bases, with 20 bases remaining between them. This CDR3 has 16 amino acids. CDR1 SGHKS and CDR2 YYEKEE come from the germline V gene (reference sequence). The CDR3 DNA reads as TGTGCCAGCAGCTGGAGGGCGGGTCATCGGCAGAATGAGCAGTTCTTC. It is translated as CASSWRAGHRQNEQFF.

Ten or more counts support this clonotype. The V gene is TRBV6-1, the J gene TRBJ2-3; 12 bases align to TRBD2. This CDR3 spans 18 amino acids. The ends lost 8 bases at V and 2 bases at J; junction bases unmatched: 14. Germline V lookup: CDR1 MNHNS, CDR2 SASEGT. The CDR3 is CASAGPGLAGRPTDTQYF. The CDR3 DNA sequence: TGTGCCAGCGCCGGACCTGGACTAGCGGGGCGGCCCACAGATACGCAGTATTTT.

About this clonotype: The junction differs from germline at one of its ends, possibly a read error. The chain recombines TRBV7-2 with TRBJ1-2; a possible D gene is TRBD1 (6 bases). The germline gives CDR1 SGHTA, CDR2 FQGNSA. The CDR3 runs to 13 residues. The CDR3 protein is CVSSPTGIGGYTF. As DNA, the CDR3 is TGTGTCAGCAGCCCTACAGGGATCGGCGGCTACACCTTC.

The V gene is TRBV27, the J gene TRBJ1-4; no clear D gene. CDR1 and CDR2 (germline): MNHEY, SMNVEV (reference sequence). CDR3 length: 15 amino acids. The V end was cut by 4 bases, the J end by 6 bases, with 15 bases between. The CDR3 nucleotides are TGTGCCAGCAGTTCCCTAGGGAAGGGCGATGAAAAACTGTTTTTT. Its protein product is CASSSLGKGDEKLFF.

The V and J genes are TRBV28 and TRBJ1-2, with TRBD1 matching over 10 bases. This CDR3 is 15 amino acids long. The V gene end was trimmed by 2 bases and the J gene end by 7 bases; junction bases not matched to a gene: 7. Germline V gives CDR1 MDHEN, CDR2 SYDVKM. CDR3 DNA sequence: TGTGCCAGCAGTTTAGAGGCGACAGGGGGCTTTGGCTACACCTTC. This translates into CASSLEATGGFGYTF.

This clonotype was observed a single time. V and J are TRBV11-1 and TRBJ2-2, with TRBD2 matching over 7 bases. Germline V gene sequence: CDR1 SGHAT, CDR2 FQDESV (reference sequence). This CDR3 has 15 residues. V lost 5 bases, J lost 3 bases, and 6 bases stayed unmatched. The CDR3 DNA follows: TGTGCCAGCAGCCTGACTCGGGGGGACACCGGGGAGCTGTTTTTT. It specifies CASSLTRGDTGELFF.

CDR3: CSVFRKPGDTQYF. The CDR3 region has the DNA TGCAGCGTTTTCAGGAAACCTGGGGATACGCAGTATTTT. This sequence joins TRBV29-1 and TRBJ2-3; no reliable D call. CDR1 is SQVTM and CDR2 is ANQGSEA in the germline V gene. The CDR3 totals 13 residues. V shed 5 bases and J shed 6 bases, with 15 bases lying between them.

The CDR3 spells CASSDTGWETNQPQHF. In nucleotides, the CDR3 is TGTGCCAGCAGCGACACAGGGTGGGAGACCAATCAGCCCCAGCATTTT. V usage is TRBV7-9 and J usage is TRBJ1-5; the D gene is possibly TRBD1 (6 bases). The germline gives CDR1 SEHNR, CDR2 FQNEAQ (reference sequence). CDR3 length: 16 amino acids. Trimming pared 5 bases from V and 3 bases from J, leaving 17 bases between.

The chain employs TRBV27 and TRBJ1-1; D call uncertain. V was shortened by 0 bases and J by 1 base, with 3 bases between the two germline ends. This CDR3 has 13 amino acids. Per germline, CDR1 MNHEY and CDR2 SMNVEV (reference sequence). The CDR3 coding sequence is TGTGCCAGCAGTTTATCCAAGAACACTGAAGCTTTCTTT. Translation gives CASSLSKNTEAFF.

This chain connects TRBV15 to TRBJ1-2; D is undetermined. The germline V and J ends were trimmed by 0 bases and 0 bases, with 8 bases remaining between them. The CDR3 totals 15 residues. Germline V gives CDR1 LNHNV, CDR2 YYDKDF (reference sequence). The CDR3 sequence: CATSRDKNSNYGYTF. CDR3 DNA sequence: TGTGCCACCAGCAGAGACAAGAATTCTAACTATGGCTACACCTTC.

The V call is TRBV9, the J call TRBJ2-5; tentatively, D is TRBD2 (6 bases). The V and J ends lost 0 bases and 2 bases respectively, with 11 bases between them. This CDR3 has 15 residues. Germline V gene sequence: CDR1 SGDLS, CDR2 YYNGEE. In DNA, the CDR3 is TGTGCCAGCAGCGTAGTTGGTAGCGGACAAGAGACCCAGTACTTC. As protein: CASSVVGSGQETQYF.

The J gene is TRBJ2-2, the V gene TRBV12-3 or TRBV12-4; D is unresolved. This CDR3 has 13 amino acids. Between the trimmed V and J ends, which lost 5 bases and 7 bases, there was a span of 11 bases. CDR3 coding DNA: TGTGCCAGCAGTATCGACTGGGACGGGGAGCTGTTTTTT. Its protein is CASSIDWDGELFF.

The chain joins TRBV2 to TRBJ2-7; D remains unclear. V lost 5 bases and J lost 0, with 8 bases in between. The CDR3 length is 13 residues. Germline lookup yields CDR1 SNHLY and CDR2 FYNNEI. CDR3 bases: TGTGCCAGCAGTTTCGTGGACTCCTACGAGCAGTACTTC. This codes for CASSFVDSYEQYF. The variable domain in full, with the rest retrieved from reference TRBV2 and TRBJ2-7, is EPEVTQTPSHQVTQMGQEVILRCVPISNHLYFYWYRQILGQKVEFLVSFYNNEISEKSEIFDDQFSVERPDGSNFTLKIRSTKLEDSAMYFCASSFVDSYEQYFGPGTRLTVT.